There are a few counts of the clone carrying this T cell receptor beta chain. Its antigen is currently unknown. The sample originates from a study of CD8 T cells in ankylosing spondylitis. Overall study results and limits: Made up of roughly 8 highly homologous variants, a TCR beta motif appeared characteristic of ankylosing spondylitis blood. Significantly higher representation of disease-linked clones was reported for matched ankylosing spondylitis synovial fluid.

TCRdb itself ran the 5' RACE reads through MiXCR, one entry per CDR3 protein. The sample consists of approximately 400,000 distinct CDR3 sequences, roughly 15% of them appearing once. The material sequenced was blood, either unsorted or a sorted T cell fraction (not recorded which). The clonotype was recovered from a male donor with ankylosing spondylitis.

The CDR3 here is CASSSGQGLNTEAFF. The DNA of the CDR3 is TGTGCCAGCAGCTCTGGACAGGGCCTAAACACTGAAGCTTTCTTT. The chain carries TRBV7-2 and TRBJ1-1; TRBD1 matches at 8 bases. The CDR3 sequence is 15 residues long. After removal of 4 bases from V and 2 bases from J, the junction contained 6 bases not matched to a gene. Per the germline V gene, CDR1 is SGHTA and CDR2 is FQGNSA.